This TCR beta chain was retrieved from a study of shared clonotypes between healthy human individuals. Study overall: Every donor yielded three CD4 naive, three CD4 memory, two CD8 naive and one CD8 memory plate.

Germline assignment: CDR1 SGDLS and CDR2 YYNGEE. The V end was cut by 4 bases, the J end by 6 bases, with 21 bases between. The CDR3 is made up of 16 amino acids. Per the study methods: Quality scores were absent from the junction-only immunoSEQ sequences, so filtering differed. Using immunoSEQ multiplex PCR, the repertoire was profiled, and TCRdb retains in-frame clones only, with some absent. That table furnishes V, J and clone size, whereas the DNA furnished D and trimming. Of around 1,100,000 clones listed, approximately 77% are singletons. Both subsets, CD45RA+ naive and CD45RA-negative memory, were split from the CD4+ cells.

The sequence derives from a man aged 18 to 35 in good health. Some clones in this sample may be carry-over from other donors' samples. Sequenced sample: memory CD4+ T cells from PBMCs. Described subset: CD45RA-negative fraction. This sequence joins TRBV9 and TRBJ2-3; D may be TRBD1 or TRBD2 (5 bases each). The CDR3 DNA reads as TGTGCCAGCAGCTCGACAGTTACGAGGGTCGGGGATACGCAGTATTTT. Translation: CASSSTVTRVGDTQYF.